This T cell receptor beta chain is from a study of response to subunit inactivated influenza vaccine. One entry per CDR3 protein, called by TCRdb with MiXCR from the RT-PCR reads. Here the sample spans 150,000 to 200,000 distinct CDR3 sequences, roughly 12% being singletons. This CDR3 has 14 amino acids. In germline, CDR1 is SNHLY, CDR2 FYNNEI. V lost 1 base to trimming and J lost 4 bases, with 8 bases between them. This clonotype showed up many times. A further study also used this sample, focusing on T cells expressing NK-cell markers. In that study: UMI-tagged 5'RACE template switching yielded the TCR beta cDNA.

This clonotype was sampled from a man aged 45-65 years who received an inactivated influenza vaccine. The material sequenced was CD8+ T cells sorted from PBMCs, taken roughly 13 days after vaccination. The chain recombines TRBV2 with TRBJ2-1; D uncertain. This CDR3 is CASSEGQTYNEQFF. The DNA for the CDR3 is TGTGCCAGCAGTGAAGGCCAGACGTACAATGAGCAGTTCTTC.